The entry below gives a single T cell receptor beta chain sequence along with its context. This record belongs to a study of cytomegalovirus exposure and HLA in healthy donors. 13 Jbeta primers and 60 Vbeta primers were used for the PCR. Measured with immunoSEQ multiplex PCR; TCRdb has only the in-frame clones, and not every one. The repertoire has some 140,000 clones, 75% to 80% of them found once; the top ten carry 2% to 2.5%. The V gene's germline CDR1 is PRHDT and CDR2 FYEKMQ (reference sequence). With 0 bases removed from V and 4 bases from J, the gap between germline ends came to 12 bases. There are 15 residues in the CDR3.

Sample: PBMCs. The sequence was collected from a man aged 25-45 years in good health and CMV-seronegative. The chain combines TRBV13 with TRBJ1-2, with D perhaps matching TRBD1 (5 bases). CDR3 amino acids: CASSLGGVRGYGYTF. The CDR3, as DNA: TGTGCCAGCAGCTTAGGTGGGGTAAGGGGCTATGGCTACACCTTC.